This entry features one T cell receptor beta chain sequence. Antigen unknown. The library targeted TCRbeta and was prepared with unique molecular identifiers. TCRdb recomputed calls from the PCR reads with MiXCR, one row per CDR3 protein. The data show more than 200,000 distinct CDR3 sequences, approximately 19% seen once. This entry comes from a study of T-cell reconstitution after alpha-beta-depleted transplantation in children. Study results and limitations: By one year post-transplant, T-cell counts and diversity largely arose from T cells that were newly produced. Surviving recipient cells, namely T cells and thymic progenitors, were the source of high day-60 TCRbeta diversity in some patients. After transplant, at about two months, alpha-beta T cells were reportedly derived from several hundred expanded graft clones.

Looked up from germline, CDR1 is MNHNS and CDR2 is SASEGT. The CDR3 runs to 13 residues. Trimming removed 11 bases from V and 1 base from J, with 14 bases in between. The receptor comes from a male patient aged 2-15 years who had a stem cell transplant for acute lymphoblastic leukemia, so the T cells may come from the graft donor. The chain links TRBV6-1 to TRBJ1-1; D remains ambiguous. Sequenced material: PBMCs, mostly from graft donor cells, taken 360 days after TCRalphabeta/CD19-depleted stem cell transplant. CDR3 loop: CACRWARNTEAFF. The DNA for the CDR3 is TGTGCCTGTCGCTGGGCCCGGAACACTGAAGCTTTCTTT.